Presented here are 32 T cell receptor beta chains from one specimen sequenced in a study of radiation and T cells in renal cell carcinoma. Data came from immunoSEQ multiplex PCR; TCRdb stores just in-frame clones and leaves some out. Among roughly 120,000 clones listed, roughly 80% were seen once. Time point described: baseline pretreatment blood. Treatment: 15 Gy SBRT to primary tumor, nephrectomy 4 weeks later. This sample comprised blood, obtained from a patient whose treatment included radiotherapy and nephrectomy. These receptor sequences come from an older woman with renal cell carcinoma.

The genes are TRBV4-3 and TRBJ2-5; D ambiguous. The J call is doubtful: the DNA matches TRBJ2-7 better. The germline CDR1 and CDR2 sequences are LGHNA and YSLEER. The length of the CDR3 is 13 residues. The CDR3 is CASSQDADYEQYF. In nucleotides, the CDR3 is TGCGCCAGCAGCCAAGATGCAGACTACGAGCAGTACTTC.

The chain employs TRBV18 and TRBJ1-5; D is uncertain. The CDR3 sequence is 15 residues long. V lost 0 bases and J 3 bases, leaving 9 bases between the germline ends. Germline V CDR1 and CDR2: KGHSH, LQKENI. CDR3 bases: TGTGCCAGCTCACCACCCGCGACTTCCAATCAGCCCCAGCATTTT. Protein product: CASSPPATSNQPQHF.

The chain carries TRBV29-1 and TRBJ2-2, with a weak D call TRBD1 (5 bases). CDR1 SQVTM and CDR2 ANQGSEA come from the germline V gene. The CDR3 sequence is 15 residues long. V shed 4 bases and J shed 1 base, with 13 bases lying between them. The DNA of the CDR3 is TGCAGCGTTGTACGTCAGGGTAGGAACACCGGGGAGCTGTTTTTT. It translates to CSVVRQGRNTGELFF.

This chain connects TRBV2 to TRBJ2-7; 7 nucleotides agree with TRBD1. CDR1 SNHLY and CDR2 FYNNEI come from the germline V gene. The CDR3 length is 12 residues. After removal of 5 bases from V and 6 bases from J, the junction contained 4 bases not matched to a gene. CDR3 bases: TGTGCCAGCAGTCGACAGGGCGTCGAGCAGTACTTC. This encodes CASSRQGVEQYF. Using reference TRBV2 and TRBJ2-7 for the parts outside the CDR3, the full variable domain is EPEVTQTPSHQVTQMGQEVILRCVPISNHLYFYWYRQILGQKVEFLVSFYNNEISEKSEIFDDQFSVERPDGSNFTLKIRSTKLEDSAMYFCASSRQGVEQYFGPGTRLTVT.

This clone was picked up a small number of times. The V call is TRBV6-1, the J call TRBJ1-1, with unresolved D. Trimming cost V 4 bases and J 11 bases, with 11 bases left between them. Germline lookup yields CDR1 MNHNS and CDR2 SASEGT. CDR3 length equals 11 residues. CDR3: CASSVELVAFF. The DNA for the CDR3 is TGTGCCAGCAGTGTCGAACTCGTCGCTTTCTTT.

This chain joins TRBV2 and TRBJ1-2; 7 positions match TRBD1. The germline V gene has CDR1 SNHLY and CDR2 FYNNEI. Germline trimming cut 9 bases from V and 6 bases from J; bases unmatched to any gene: 7. CDR3 length: 12 amino acids. CDR3 sequence reads: CASSRTGNGYTF. The CDR3, as DNA: TGTGCCAGTTCGAGGACAGGAAATGGCTACACCTTC.

The V gene is TRBV7-2, the J gene TRBJ2-1; 11 bases match TRBD2. V lost 5 bases and J lost 12; bases outside the gene matches: 12. The CDR3 is 15 amino acids. Germline V gene sequence: CDR1 SGHTA, CDR2 FQGNSA. The CDR3 is CASSPELAGDQRQFF. CDR3 DNA: TGTGCCAGCAGCCCCGAACTAGCGGGAGACCAAAGGCAGTTCTTC.

The chain employs TRBV6-6 and TRBJ2-5; 7 bases line up with TRBD1. This CDR3 is built from 16 residues. V shed 1 base, J shed 2 bases, and the junction held 7 bases outside the gene matches. Germline CDR1 and CDR2: MNHNY and SVGAGI (reference sequence). CDR3 DNA: TGTGCCAGCAGTTACTTTGCTTGGGACAGTCAAGAGACCCAGTACTTC. Encoded protein: CASSYFAWDSQETQYF.

The gene calls are TRBV19 and TRBJ1-5; 9 bases are a match to TRBD1. CDR3 length: 13 amino acids. Germline-derived CDR1 and CDR2 are LNHDA and SQIVND (reference sequence). V lost 9 bases, J lost 4 bases, and 4 bases stayed unmatched. The CDR3 loop reads CASSGTGNQPQHF. DNA of the CDR3: TGTGCCAGCTCCGGGACAGGGAATCAGCCCCAGCATTTT.

The chain is built from TRBV11-2 and TRBJ2-1; 11 bases align to TRBD2. Trimming cost V 5 bases and J 5 bases; bases outside gene matches: 8. The CDR3 extends over 16 amino acids. The V gene's germline CDR1 is SGHAT and CDR2 FQNNGV. CDR3 loop: CASSVTSGGFHNEQFF. In nucleotides, the CDR3 is TGTGCCAGCAGCGTTACTAGCGGGGGATTTCACAATGAGCAGTTCTTC.

This clone was seen only once. The V gene is TRBV9, the J gene TRBJ2-4; 8 nucleotides align to TRBD1. The V and J ends lost 0 bases and 7 bases, in that order; junction bases with no gene match: 3. This CDR3 is built from 14 residues. Germline V CDR1 and CDR2: SGDLS, YYNGEE. The DNA of the CDR3 is TGTGCCAGCAGCGTAGCACAGGGGGGCAACATTCAGTACTTC. Amino acid sequence: CASSVAQGGNIQYF.

This clone was recorded only once. Compared with germline, one end of the junction differs, possibly owing to a read error. The chain uses TRBV7-7 and TRBJ2-5; D not certain. The CDR3 contains 13 residues. Germline V gene data show CDR1 as SSHAT and CDR2 as FNYEAQ (reference sequence). CDR3 protein: CASSLESIETQYF. The CDR3 nucleotides are TGTGCTAGCAGCTTAGAGTCCATAGAGACCCAGTACTTC.

V usage is TRBV5-1 and J usage is TRBJ1-2; TRBD1 aligns across 8 bases. The V gene end was trimmed by 0 bases and the J gene end by 3 bases; junction bases not matched to a gene: 4. In germline, CDR1 is SGHRS, CDR2 YFSETQ. The CDR3 runs 15 residues. The CDR3 nucleotides read TGCGCCAGCAGCTTGGCACCAGGGGGCGACTATGGCTACACCTTC. The encoded protein is CASSLAPGGDYGYTF.

The rearrangement uses TRBV25-1 and TRBJ2-5, with 9 bases lining up with TRBD1. J was trimmed by 5 bases and V by 2 bases; bases with no gene match: 3. The CDR3 runs to 14 residues. The germline CDR1 and CDR2 sequences are MGHDK and SYGVNS. CDR3 DNA: TGTGCCAGCAGTGAACGGGACAGGGAGGAGACCCAGTACTTC. Translating gives CASSERDREETQYF.

The chain has TRBV6-5 and TRBJ2-3; 8 bases map to TRBD1. The ends lost 4 bases at V and 1 base at J; junction bases unmatched: 4. This CDR3 contains 15 residues. Per the germline V gene, CDR1 is MNHEY and CDR2 is SVGAGI. The CDR3 loop is CASSFRQGRTDTQYF. Here the CDR3 DNA reads TGTGCCAGCAGTTTTCGACAGGGGCGCACAGATACGCAGTATTTT.

The chain uses TRBV5-1 and TRBJ1-5, with D perhaps matching TRBD1 (5 bases). Germline CDR1 is SGHRS and CDR2 is YFSETQ. Trimming stripped 5 bases from V and 7 bases from J, with 16 bases between. The CDR3 contains 14 residues. The CDR3 spells CASRGEGPGQPQHF. CDR3 DNA: TGCGCCAGCAGGGGGGAAGGGCCGGGACAGCCCCAGCATTTT. The whole variable domain, remainder taken from reference TRBV5-1 and TRBJ1-5, is KAGVTQTPRYLIKTRGQQVTLSCSPISGHRSVSWYQQTPGQGLQFLFEYFSETQRNKGNFPGRFSGRQFSNSRSEMNVSTLELGDSALYLCASRGEGPGQPQHFGDGTRLSIL.

This rearrangement joins TRBV7-9 to TRBJ1-2; a possible D gene is TRBD1 (5 bases). Germline CDR1 and CDR2: SEHNR and FQNEAQ (reference sequence). Trimming took 6 bases from V and 2 from J, leaving 13 bases between them. The CDR3 consists of 14 residues. CDR3 protein: CASRSWTQNYGYTF. CDR3 DNA sequence: TGTGCCAGCAGATCCTGGACACAGAACTATGGCTACACCTTC.

About this clone: A read error may produce the germline difference seen at one junction end. This chain connects TRBV7-6 to TRBJ1-4; D not resolved. From germline, CDR1 is SGHVS and CDR2 FNYEAQ. This CDR3 comprises 13 residues. CDR3 nucleotides: TGTGCCAGCAGCCTAGCGGGGTCTGAAAAACTGTTTTTT. It yields the protein CASSLAGSEKLFF.

The rearrangement links TRBV28 to TRBJ1-1, with a weak D call TRBD1 (5 bases). The CDR3 is 13 amino acids. V lost 3 bases and J 8 bases, leaving 13 bases between the germline ends. The germline V gene has CDR1 MDHEN and CDR2 SYDVKM. Here the CDR3 DNA reads TGTGCCAGCAGTTTGGTCAGGGCTGAGGAAGCTTTCTTT. Its translation is CASSLVRAEEAFF.

The chain carries TRBV5-4 and TRBJ2-1; 14 positions match TRBD2. This CDR3 region has 17 residues. Germline CDR1 reads SGHNT; CDR2 reads YYREEE (reference sequence). V lost 0 bases to trimming and J lost 6 bases; unmatched junction nucleotides: 5. CDR3 loop: CASSLEGLAGGVNEQFF. In DNA form, the CDR3 reads TGTGCCAGCAGCTTGGAAGGACTAGCGGGGGGTGTCAATGAGCAGTTCTTC.

The CDR3 sequence: CASSGAYEQYF. As DNA, the CDR3 is TGTGCCAGTAGTGGGGCCTACGAGCAGTACTTC. The chain employs TRBV19 and TRBJ2-7, with D unclear. V was pared by 5 bases and J by 2 bases, with 4 bases between. The CDR3 spans 11 residues. Germline lookup yields CDR1 LNHDA and CDR2 SQIVND (reference sequence).

This chain connects TRBV4-3 to TRBJ1-6, with D possibly TRBD1 on 6 matching bases. V lost 0 bases and J lost 9, with 12 bases in between. CDR3 size: 15 residues. The germline V gene encodes CDR1 LGHNA and CDR2 YSLEER. The CDR3 region has the DNA TGCGCCAGCAGCCAAGATGGGGGGCGATCTTCACCCCTCCACTTT. Amino acid sequence: CASSQDGGRSSPLHF.

The rearrangement joins TRBV4-3 to TRBJ2-5; tentative D call: TRBD1 (7 bases). The DNA end is more similar to TRBJ2-7, so the J call may be wrong. The germline gives CDR1 LGHNA, CDR2 YSLEER. CDR3 length: 15 amino acids. The chain's CDR3 is CASSQVGGGGYEQYF. CDR3 nucleotides: TGCGCCAGCAGCCAAGTAGGAGGGGGCGGATACGAGCAGTACTTC.

The chain uses TRBV5-5 and TRBJ2-3; D not resolved. Germline assignment: CDR1 SGHKS and CDR2 YYEKEE (reference sequence). V lost 2 bases and J lost 1, with 11 bases in between. The CDR3 spans 15 residues. The chain's CDR3 is CASSFRPYGTDTQYF. For the CDR3, the DNA is TGTGCCAGCAGCTTCAGACCTTACGGCACAGATACGCAGTATTTT.

The rearrangement uses TRBV27 and TRBJ2-5; D uncertain. V shed 1 base and J shed 2 bases, with 8 bases lying between them. CDR3 size: 14 residues. Germline V gives CDR1 MNHEY, CDR2 SMNVEV (reference sequence). CDR3 region: CASSLFAGQETQYF. The CDR3 nucleotides read TGTGCCAGCAGTTTATTTGCCGGACAAGAGACCCAGTACTTC.

The rearrangement uses TRBV10-3 and TRBJ2-2, with TRBD1 matching over 8 bases. The CDR3 is 14 amino acids. From germline, CDR1 is ENHRY and CDR2 SYGVKD. Trimming removed 8 bases from V and 7 bases from J; junction bases left unmatched: 9. CDR3 in DNA: TGTGCCATCGCCCAGGGGGCTTCGAGCGGGGAGCTGTTTTTT. This sequence encodes CAIAQGASSGELFF.

The chain is built from TRBV19 and TRBJ1-2, with D unclear. Germline V lookup: CDR1 LNHDA, CDR2 SQIVND (reference sequence). Trimming removed 3 bases from V and 8 bases from J, with 16 bases in between. The CDR3 has 14 amino acids. In nucleotides, the CDR3 is TGTGCCAGTAGTATTGCTCTGACGTCGAAGGGCTACACCTTC. Its protein product is CASSIALTSKGYTF. The full variable domain, with the rest looked up from reference TRBV19 and TRBJ1-2, is DGGITQSPKYLFRKEGQNVTLSCEQNLNHDAMYWYRQDPGQGLRLIYYSQIVNDFQKGDIAEGYSVSREKKESFPLTVTSAQKNPTAFYLCASSIALTSKGYTFGSGTRLTVV.

This chain links TRBV19 with TRBJ2-3; weak D call: TRBD2 (5 bases). The CDR3 extends over 14 amino acids. V was cut by 7 bases and J by 8 bases, with 19 bases left in between. Germline assignment: CDR1 LNHDA and CDR2 SQIVND (reference sequence). The CDR3 sequence is CASTGKPTPGTQYF. In DNA, the CDR3 is TGTGCCAGTACCGGGAAACCTACCCCGGGTACGCAGTATTTT.

This rearrangement joins TRBV11-2 to TRBJ1-4; D remains ambiguous. The CDR3 is 15 residues long. The germline V gene encodes CDR1 SGHAT and CDR2 FQNNGV. V was clipped by 5 bases and J by 7 bases, with 17 bases between them. CDR3 nucleotide sequence: TGTGCCAGCAGCACGAGACCTACTCTTGGTGAAAAACTGTTTTTT. This sequence encodes CASSTRPTLGEKLFF.

The chain couples TRBV5-4 to TRBJ2-1, with D possibly being TRBD2 (5 bases). CDR3 size: 18 residues. Between the trimmed V and J ends, which lost 3 bases and 8 bases, there was a span of 27 bases. Germline CDR1 reads SGHNT; CDR2 reads YYREEE (reference sequence). The CDR3 region has the DNA TGTGCCAGCAGCTCCACTCCCCTCGGAGTAGTTGGGCGGGATGAGCAGTTCTTC. It encodes CASSSTPLGVVGRDEQFF.

This clone was observed a handful of times. The chain carries TRBV5-1 and TRBJ2-6, with D uncertain. Between the trimmed V and J ends, which lost 2 bases and 4 bases, there was a span of 7 bases. There are 14 residues in the CDR3. Germline V lookup: CDR1 SGHRS, CDR2 YFSETQ. The CDR3 DNA sequence: TGCGCCAGCAGCTTCGACGACGGGGCCAACGTCCTGACTTTC. Protein: CASSFDDGANVLTF.

The V and J genes are TRBV7-9 and TRBJ1-1; 8 bases agree with TRBD1. CDR3 length equals 13 residues. The germline gives CDR1 SEHNR, CDR2 FQNEAQ (reference sequence). The trim removed 6 bases at V and 5 bases at J, leaving 5 bases unmatched. The CDR3 region has the DNA TGTGCCAGCAGATCCCAGGGGGCAACTGAAGCTTTCTTT. This translates into CASRSQGATEAFF.